These 11 T cell receptor beta chains originate from one sample sequenced in a study of T cell responses to AZD1222 COVID-19 vaccine. Repertoires were generated with immunoSEQ multiplex PCR, while TCRdb's copy carries only in-frame clones and drops some. The sample gives some 79,000 clones, 70% to 90% of which show up once; 12% is in the top ten. The source material was peripheral blood, sampled 28 days after the second AZD1222 dose. Every receptor here comes from an adult who received the AZD1222 COVID-19 vaccine.

The chain's CDR3 is CASRREASFEQYF. The CDR3 DNA reads TGCGCCAGCAGGCGGGAGGCTAGTTTCGAGCAGTACTTC. The chain links TRBV10-2 to TRBJ2-7; 8 bases map to TRBD2. Looked up from germline, CDR1 is WSHSY and CDR2 is SAAADI. J gave up 6 bases and V 6 bases, and 7 bases lay outside the gene matches. This CDR3 spans 13 amino acids.

The chain combines TRBV5-1 with TRBJ1-2, with 9 bases that match TRBD1. In germline, CDR1 is SGHRS, CDR2 YFSETQ. The CDR3 spans 15 residues. After removal of 4 bases from V and 4 bases from J, the junction contained 8 bases not matched to a gene. The CDR3 DNA is TGCGCCAGCAGCACCGGACAGGGGTCGGGCTATGGCTACACCTTC. Protein: CASSTGQGSGYGYTF. The variable domain in full, with the rest retrieved from reference TRBV5-1 and TRBJ1-2, is KAGVTQTPRYLIKTRGQQVTLSCSPISGHRSVSWYQQTPGQGLQFLFEYFSETQRNKGNFPGRFSGRQFSNSRSEMNVSTLELGDSALYLCASSTGQGSGYGYTFGSGTRLTVV.

The chain is built from TRBV23-1 and TRBJ1-2; D is undetermined. TRBV23-1 is an ORF for which the function is uncertain. The CDR3 runs 14 residues. Trimming cost V 0 bases and J 2 bases, with 7 bases left between them. The CDR3 sequence is CASSQSQTNYGYTF. CDR3 nucleotides: TGCGCCAGCAGTCAATCGCAAACGAACTATGGCTACACCTTC.

The chain carries TRBV5-6 and TRBJ1-5; weak D call: TRBD1 (5 bases). CDR1 and CDR2 (germline): SGHDT, YYEEEE. The CDR3 has 14 residues. V was trimmed by 0 bases and J by 7 bases, leaving 11 bases between them. The CDR3 loop reads CASSLAMGPQPQHF. CDR3 in DNA: TGTGCCAGCAGCTTGGCCATGGGGCCCCAGCCCCAGCATTTT.

The chain carries TRBV7-2 and TRBJ1-4; TRBD1 matches 10 bases. CDR1 SGHTA and CDR2 FQGNSA come from the germline V gene. The CDR3 sequence is 15 residues long. Trimming cost V 4 bases and J 8 bases; bases outside gene matches: 7. Here the CDR3 reads CASSSDRDRGEKLFF. The CDR3 region has the DNA TGTGCCAGCAGCTCCGACCGGGACAGGGGAGAAAAACTGTTTTTT.

This clone was counted a single time. The chain is built from TRBV5-1 and TRBJ1-2; possibly TRBD1 for D (5 bases). V lost 2 bases to trimming and J lost 5 bases, with 10 bases between them. The CDR3 extends over 13 amino acids. In germline, CDR1 is SGHRS, CDR2 YFSETQ. The CDR3 is CASSLDDSYGYTF. The DNA for the CDR3 is TGCGCCAGCAGCTTAGATGACAGTTATGGCTACACCTTC.

There are a few counts of this clone. The chain joins TRBV29-1 to TRBJ1-1, with D possibly being TRBD1 (5 bases). Trimming took off 3 bases at V and 1 base at J, with 15 bases between the two ends. This CDR3 has 15 amino acids. Germline-derived CDR1 and CDR2 are SQVTM and ANQGSEA. The CDR3 here is CSVDRTAGRNTEAFF. The CDR3 DNA follows: TGCAGCGTTGACCGAACGGCGGGACGGAACACTGAAGCTTTCTTT. Filled out from reference TRBV29-1 and TRBJ1-1, the complete variable domain reads SAVISQKPSRDICQRGTSLTIQCQVDSQVTMMFWYRQQPGQSLTLIATANQGSEATYESGFVIDKFPISRPNLTFSTLTVSNMSPEDSSIYLCSVDRTAGRNTEAFFGQGTRLTVV.

This rearrangement joins TRBV4-1 to TRBJ1-2; D gene unclear. The germline CDR1 and CDR2 sequences are MGHRA and YSYEKL. The V and J ends lost 0 bases and 2 bases respectively, with 10 bases between them. This CDR3 is built from 15 residues. CDR3 sequence (DNA): TGCGCCAGCAGCCAAGATCACCTCGGGAACTATGGCTACACCTTC. This gives the protein CASSQDHLGNYGYTF.

The J gene is TRBJ1-5, the V gene TRBV15; tentatively, D is TRBD1 (5 bases). Germline V gene data show CDR1 as LNHNV and CDR2 as YYDKDF (reference sequence). V was clipped by 3 bases and J by 3 bases, with 15 bases between them. The CDR3 extends over 16 amino acids. The CDR3 loop reads CATSSEGPNTNQPQHF. The CDR3 nucleotides are TGTGCCACCAGCAGCGAGGGGCCGAATACCAATCAGCCCCAGCATTTT.

The chain uses TRBV19 and TRBJ1-5; tentative D call: TRBD1 (5 bases). CDR3 length: 15 amino acids. The germline CDR1 and CDR2 sequences are LNHDA and SQIVND (reference sequence). Trimming took 4 bases from V and 2 from J, leaving 12 bases between them. Here the CDR3 DNA reads TGTGCCAGTAGTACCCCCGGGACGGGCAATCAGCCCCAGCATTTT. Amino acids: CASSTPGTGNQPQHF.

The chain uses TRBV19 and TRBJ1-2; 11 bases are a match to TRBD1. V gave up 5 bases and J gave up 0 bases; unmatched junction bases: 5. This CDR3 is 16 amino acids long. CDR1 and CDR2 (germline): LNHDA, SQIVND (reference sequence). The CDR3 here is CASSLPGQGANYGYTF. The CDR3 nucleotides are TGTGCCAGTAGTTTGCCGGGACAGGGGGCTAACTATGGCTACACCTTC. The full variable domain, in which reference TRBV19 and TRBJ1-2 provide the parts outside the CDR3, is DGGITQSPKYLFRKEGQNVTLSCEQNLNHDAMYWYRQDPGQGLRLIYYSQIVNDFQKGDIAEGYSVSREKKESFPLTVTSAQKNPTAFYLCASSLPGQGANYGYTFGSGTRLTVV.